The rows below give T cell receptor beta chains drawn from one sample of a study of cytomegalovirus exposure and HLA in healthy donors. Sequencing was performed with immunoSEQ multiplex PCR; in TCRdb, only in-frame clones are kept and a portion is missing. The sample spans approximately 120,000 clones; the ten largest clones claim about 2.5%. The material sequenced was PBMCs. The source is a man younger than 40 in good health and CMV-seronegative. Each CDR3 is given with its conserved first and last residue. Each record gives: V gene, J gene, D gene, CDR3 DNA, CDR3 protein. The D gene is left open where the match is weak.

TRBV19	TRBJ2-2	NA	TGTGCCAGTAGTAAGGGGACGGAAGGGGGCACCGGGGAGCTGTTTTTT	CASSKGTEGGTGELFF
TRBV29-1	TRBJ1-2	NA	TGCAGCGTTGAAGAGTTAACTAACTATGGCTACACCTTC	CSVEELTNYGYTF
TRBV6-5	TRBJ2-7	TRBD1	TGTGCCAGCAGTTTAGTACAGGGGTACGAGCAGTACTTC	CASSLVQGYEQYF
TRBV5-4	TRBJ1-4	NA	TGTGCCAGCAGGGAGGATCTTTATAATGAAAAACTGTTTTTT	CASREDLYNEKLFF
TRBV7-6	TRBJ1-1	TRBD1	TGTGCCAGCAGCGCCAACGACAGGGTGAACACTGAAGCTTTCTTT	CASSANDRVNTEAFF
TRBV7-7	TRBJ2-2	NA	TGTGCTAGCAGCCCCCGGGATATTGGAAACACCGGGGAGCTGTTTTTT	CASSPRDIGNTGELFF
TRBV19	TRBJ2-3	NA	TGTGCCAGTAGCTTTAGCACAGATACGCAGTATTTT	CASSFSTDTQYF
TRBV5-1	TRBJ1-3	NA	TGCGCCAGCAGCGGTCTGGGGGGATCTGGAAACACCATATATTTT	CASSGLGGSGNTIYF
TRBV27	TRBJ2-3	NA	TGTGCCAGCAGTTGGGACGGGGGGCTTCCAGATACGCAGTATTTT	CASSWDGGLPDTQYF
TRBV6-6	TRBJ2-1	NA	TGTGCCAGCAGTTACGAACAGTCCTCCTACAATGAGCAGTTCTTC	CASSYEQSSYNEQFF
TRBV7-3	TRBJ1-1	NA	TGTGCCAGCAGCTTAATCTCGGGGGGCACTGAAGCTTTCTTT	CASSLISGGTEAFF
TRBV5-4	TRBJ1-1	NA	TGTGCCAGTGCCGAAAGGGGAACTGAAGCTTTCTTT	CASAERGTEAFF
TRBV5-1	TRBJ1-1	NA	TGCGCCAGCAGCTTGGTAATATCTTGGCAGTCCACTGAAGCTTTCTTT	CASSLVISWQSTEAFF
TRBV29-1	TRBJ2-7	NA	TGCAGCGTTGAATTGGAGACCACCCAGGGGTACGAGCAGTACTTC	CSVELETTQGYEQYF
TRBV6-6	TRBJ1-3	NA	TGTGCCAGCAGTTACGGGCAGGGAGGACGAAACACCATATATTTT	CASSYGQGGRNTIYF
TRBV7-9	TRBJ1-5	NA	TGTGCCAGCAGCCCAAGCAATCAGCCCCAGCATTTT	CASSPSNQPQHF
TRBV18	TRBJ1-4	NA	TGTGCCAGCTCACCAGAGGCCAGTTTTGCAACTAATGAAAAACTGTTTTTT	CASSPEASFATNEKLFF
TRBV30	TRBJ1-1	NA	TGTGCCTGGATTGGAGGACGGGACACTGAAGCTTTCTTT	CAWIGGRDTEAFF
TRBV27	TRBJ2-7	NA	TGTGCCAGCAGTAAGAGGATCGGACAGAGCCTCAAGTCCTACGAGCAGTACTTC	CASSKRIGQSLKSYEQYF
TRBV5-1	TRBJ2-7	TRBD1	TGCGCCAGCAGCACGGGACAGGTACCCTACGAGCAGTACTTC	CASSTGQVPYEQYF
TRBV27	TRBJ2-7	TRBD2	TGTGCCAGCAGTTTAGAGGCTAGCGGGAGTGTCTACGAGCAGTACTTC	CASSLEASGSVYEQYF
TRBV13	TRBJ2-3	NA	TGTGCCAGCAGCTTACCCTACAGCCACCGACACACAGATACGCAGTATTTT	CASSLPYSHRHTDTQYF
TRBV18	TRBJ1-5	TRBD1	TGTGCCAGCTCACTTGACGGGACAGATAATCAGCCCCAGCATTTT	CASSLDGTDNQPQHF
TRBV21-1	TRBJ1-5	NA	TGTGCCAGCAGCAAAAAAGGGGGTGGACAGGGCTACAATCAGCCCCAGCATTTT	CASSKKGGGQGYNQPQHF
TRBV15	TRBJ1-6	NA	TGTGCCACCAGCAGAGAGTTACAGGGACCATCACCCCTCCACTTT	CATSRELQGPSPLHF
TRBV30	TRBJ2-3	NA	TGTGCCTGGAGTATTTCCGGAGGAACAGATACGCAGTATTTT	CAWSISGGTDTQYF
TRBV28	TRBJ2-7	NA	TGTGCCAGCAGCTGGACGGGAAACTACGAGCAGTACTTC	CASSWTGNYEQYF
TRBV9	TRBJ1-1	TRBD1	TGTGCCAGCAGCGTAGCGCTCGCGGACAGGGTGGAGTGCACTGAAGCTTTCTTT	CASSVALADRVECTEAFF
TRBV5-8	TRBJ2-3	TRBD2	TGTGCCAGCAGCTTTCTAGCGGGAGCGGTTTCAGATACGCAGTATTTT	CASSFLAGAVSDTQYF
TRBV5-5	TRBJ2-1	TRBD2	TGTGCCAGCAGCTTGGGGTGGGCGGGAGCCATCAATGAGCAGTTCTTC	CASSLGWAGAINEQFF
TRBV6-5	TRBJ2-1	TRBD2	TGTGCCAGCAGCCCGACTAGCGGTGAGCAGTTCTTC	CASSPTSGEQFF
TRBV19	TRBJ1-5	TRBD1	TGTGCCAGTAGTGTCCCCGCCAGACAGGGTAGGGGACCTAATCAGCCCCAGCATTTT	CASSVPARQGRGPNQPQHF
TRBV30	TRBJ2-7	TRBD1	TGTGCCTGGAGTCCGACAGACAGGGTGAGCTCCTACGAGCAGTACTTC	CAWSPTDRVSSYEQYF
TRBV7-9	TRBJ2-1	TRBD2	TGTGCCAGCAGCTCCGGGACTAGGGGTCACAATGAGCAGTTCTTC	CASSSGTRGHNEQFF
TRBV7-6	TRBJ1-4	TRBD1	TGTGCCAGCAGCGCCAGACAGGGGGCGAAGAGGGAAAAACTGTTTTTT	CASSARQGAKREKLFF
TRBV10-1	TRBJ1-1	NA	TGCGCCAGCAGTGAGTCCACTTCGGAAGCTTTCTTT	CASSESTSEAFF
TRBV5-1	TRBJ2-7	NA	TGCGCCAGCAGCTTGGCGTCGAGGGTTGGGGAGATATCGGGCTCCTACGAGCAGTACTTC	CASSLASRVGEISGSYEQYF
TRBV30	TRBJ2-1	TRBD2	TGTGCCTGGAGCGTAGCGGGATATGAGCAGTTCTTC	CAWSVAGYEQFF
TRBV30	TRBJ1-1	NA	TGTGCCTGGAAGTCCCCATCTGGAGAGATGAACACTGAAGCTTTCTTT	CAWKSPSGEMNTEAFF
TRBV11-2	TRBJ2-7	NA	TGTGCCAGCAGACTCGACTCTTCCTACGAGCAGTACTTC	CASRLDSSYEQYF